This entry describes one TCR beta chain. In the same sample, other DNA sequences code for this CDR3. Trimming cost V 6 bases and J 4 bases, with 15 bases left between them. The CDR3 has 14 residues. Per the study methods: For nucleated cells, counts were estimated from reference gene primer amplification. Profiling relied on immunoSEQ multiplex PCR, and the TCRdb table lists in-frame clones only, not all of them. V, J and clone size are those of that table, while D and trimming were read from the DNA. The sample has roughly 250,000 clones, 75% to 85% seen once. This sample was included in a study of blood T cell repertoires in COVID-19.

Sequencing was carried out using peripheral blood. This rearrangement joins TRBV23-1 to TRBJ1-1; weak D call: TRBD1 (5 bases). TRBV23-1 is an open reading frame whose function is uncertain. This clonotype originated in a human donor in a cohort sampled during active COVID-19. For the CDR3, the DNA is TGCGCCAGCAGCCAGGGCCTCGTTGGCACTGAAGCTTTCTTT. Amino acids: CASSQGLVGTEAFF.